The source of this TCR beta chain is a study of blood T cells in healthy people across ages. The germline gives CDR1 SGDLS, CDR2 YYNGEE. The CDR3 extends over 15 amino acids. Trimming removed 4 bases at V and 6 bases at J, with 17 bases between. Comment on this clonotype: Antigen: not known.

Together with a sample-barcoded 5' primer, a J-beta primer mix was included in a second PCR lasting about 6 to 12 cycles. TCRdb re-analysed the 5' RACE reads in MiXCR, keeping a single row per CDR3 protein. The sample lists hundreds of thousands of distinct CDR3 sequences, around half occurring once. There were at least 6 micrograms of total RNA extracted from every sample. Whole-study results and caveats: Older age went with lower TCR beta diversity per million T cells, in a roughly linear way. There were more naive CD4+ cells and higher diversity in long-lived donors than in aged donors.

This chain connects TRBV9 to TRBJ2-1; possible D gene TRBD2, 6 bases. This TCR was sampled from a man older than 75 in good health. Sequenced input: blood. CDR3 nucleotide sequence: TGTGCCAGCAGCCCAAGACTAGAGAGGGCCAATGAGCAGTTCTTC. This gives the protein CASSPRLERANEQFF.